This T cell receptor beta chain originates from a study of sequential checkpoint blockade in melanoma. Study background: Maintenance nivolumab came after either treatment sequence. TCRβ was sequenced from DNA of about a hundred pretreatment tumors.

Method: immunoSEQ multiplex PCR; TCRdb's copy keeps in-frame clones and lacks some. The sample lists around 7,000 clones; 20% to 25% were seen once. This CDR3 is built from 13 residues. The treatment was: randomized to nivolumab then ipilimumab (arm A) or the reverse (arm B). This TCR was sampled from a human donor with melanoma. The source material was tumor tissue (inferred from file names), sampled from a patient given nivolumab and ipilimumab in sequence. The chain has TRBV1 and TRBJ1-1. TRBV1 represents a pseudogene. In DNA form, the CDR3 reads TGCGCCAGCAGCCAAGACTTCGCTGGGGAAGCTTTCTTT. Translating gives CASSQDFAGEAFF.